One sample yielded the 21 T cell receptor beta chains listed below, sequenced in a study of CD8 T cells in ankylosing spondylitis. TCRdb reanalysed the 5' RACE reads using MiXCR and keeps one entry per CDR3 protein. The table shows 200,000 to 300,000 distinct CDR3 sequences, with roughly a third occurring only once. The sequencing input was blood, either unsorted or a sorted T cell fraction (not recorded which). These receptors came from a male donor with ankylosing spondylitis or in good health (not recorded which).

The chain combines TRBV12-3 or TRBV12-4 with TRBJ2-1, with a weak D call TRBD1 (6 bases). The CDR3 length is 15 residues. Trimming stripped 3 bases from V and 5 bases from J, with 14 bases between. The CDR3 region has the DNA TGTGCCAGCAGTTTGGGTCAGGGGATCAACAATGAGCAGTTCTTC. It is translated as CASSLGQGINNEQFF.

This clonotype was counted only a few times. The chain combines TRBV20-1 with TRBJ2-1; 7 bases match TRBD1. The V segment lost 3 bases and the J segment 4 bases; nucleotides outside the gene matches: 12. CDR3 length: 16 residues. In germline, CDR1 is DFQATT, CDR2 SNEGSKA (reference sequence). The CDR3 DNA sequence: TGCAGTGCTAGGCCCAACAGGGGAGTTACGTACAATGAGCAGTTCTTC. Protein sequence: CSARPNRGVTYNEQFF.

In this sample, this clonotype turned up many times. The rearrangement joins TRBV10-3 to TRBJ2-3; TRBD2 might be the D (6 bases). This CDR3 is 14 amino acids long. Germline V gene data show CDR1 as ENHRY and CDR2 as SYGVKD. Trimming shortened V by 1 base and J by 5 bases, and 10 bases separated the two germline ends. In DNA, the CDR3 is TGTGCCATCAGTGAGTTGGGACTTGGAGATACGCAGTATTTT. The encoded protein is CAISELGLGDTQYF.

A few counts support this clonotype. The chain is built from TRBV15 and TRBJ2-7, with TRBD1 matching 9 bases. The CDR3 runs 15 residues. The junction had 5 bases not matched to a gene; V was cut back by 0 bases and J by 5 bases. CDR1 and CDR2 from the germline V gene are LNHNV and YYDKDF (reference sequence). Here the CDR3 reads CATSRDGTGKDEQYF. The CDR3 nucleotides are TGTGCCACCAGCAGAGATGGGACAGGGAAGGACGAGCAGTACTTC.

V and J are TRBV7-9 and TRBJ1-1, with a weak D call TRBD1 (6 bases). CDR1 and CDR2 from the germline V gene are SEHNR and FQNEAQ (reference sequence). V lost 4 bases, J lost 2 bases, and 14 bases lay in between. This CDR3 contains 15 residues. In nucleotides, the CDR3 is TGTGCCAGCAGCTCCGTACCAGGGGCCAACACTGAAGCTTTCTTT. This sequence encodes CASSSVPGANTEAFF.

The V call is TRBV7-9, the J call TRBJ1-1; no clear D gene. In germline, CDR1 is SEHNR, CDR2 FQNEAQ (reference sequence). The CDR3 totals 13 residues. V dropped 8 bases and J dropped 5 bases, with 15 bases sitting between them. DNA for the CDR3: TGTGCCAGCGAGAGTGGAGTGGGGACTGAAGCTTTCTTT. This codes for CASESGVGTEAFF. The entire variable domain, with the rest obtained from reference TRBV7-9 and TRBJ1-1, is as follows: DTGVSQNPRHKITKRGQNVTFRCDPISEHNRLYWYRQTLGQGPEFLTYFQNEAQLEKSRLLSDRFSAERPKGSFSTLEIQRTEQGDSAMYLCASESGVGTEAFFGQGTRLTVV.

The J gene is TRBJ2-2, the V gene TRBV20-1, with TRBD1 matching 7 bases. Germline assignment: CDR1 DFQATT and CDR2 SNEGSKA (reference sequence). The CDR3 is made up of 14 amino acids. V trimming: 5 bases; J trimming: 4 bases; junction bases outside the gene matches: 7. CDR3 region: CSAGRTGVTGELFF. CDR3 nucleotide sequence: TGCAGTGCTGGCCGGACAGGCGTCACCGGGGAGCTGTTTTTT.

This clonotype was counted between two and nine times. The CDR3 bases are TGTGCCAGCAGCCCCCAGAGAGAGTCGTATGGCTACACCTTC. Residues: CASSPQRESYGYTF. The chain carries TRBV13 and TRBJ1-2; no clear D. Trimming took off 5 bases at V and 5 bases at J, with 15 bases between the two ends. This CDR3 is 14 amino acids long. Germline V gene lookup returns CDR1 PRHDT and CDR2 FYEKMQ (reference sequence).

The rearrangement links TRBV11-2 to TRBJ2-7, with 7 bases aligning to TRBD1. The length of the CDR3 is 18 residues. Per germline, CDR1 SGHAT and CDR2 FQNNGV. V dropped 4 bases and J dropped 4; count of bases not matched to a gene: 19. Here the CDR3 reads CASSSSNSGGSPYYEQYF. The CDR3 DNA reads TGTGCCAGCAGCTCATCTAACTCAGGGGGTAGCCCCTATTACGAGCAGTACTTC. The variable domain in full, with the rest retrieved from reference TRBV11-2 and TRBJ2-7, is EAGVAQSPRYKIIEKRQSVAFWCNPISGHATLYWYQQILGQGPKLLIQFQNNGVVDDSQLPKDRFSAERLKGVDSTLKIQPAKLEDSAVYLCASSSSNSGGSPYYEQYFGPGTRLTVT.

This clonotype showed up just a few times. The rearrangement joins TRBV20-1 to TRBJ2-7; 7 nucleotides line up with TRBD1. V lost 5 bases and J lost 7; bases outside the gene matches: 14. The length of the CDR3 is 14 residues. CDR1 DFQATT and CDR2 SNEGSKA come from the germline V gene (reference sequence). CDR3 amino acids: CSAYRDSGLAEQYF. CDR3 coding DNA: TGCAGTGCTTACCGGGACAGTGGCTTGGCTGAGCAGTACTTC.

This clonotype appeared many times. V gene TRBV15 combines with J gene TRBJ2-5; the D is unclear. V lost 0 bases and J 1 base, leaving 15 bases between the germline ends. Germline V gives CDR1 LNHNV, CDR2 YYDKDF (reference sequence). This CDR3 is built from 17 residues. The CDR3 loop reads CATSRDLSWRPQETQYF. In nucleotides, the CDR3 is TGTGCCACCAGCAGAGATCTGTCTTGGCGACCCCAAGAGACCCAGTACTTC.

This clonotype was recorded a few times. The CDR3 loop reads CASSLGQGNPDTQYF. CDR3 in DNA: TGTGCCAGCAGCTTGGGACAGGGAAACCCAGATACGCAGTATTTT. The J gene is TRBJ2-3, the V gene TRBV5-6; 7 bases agree with TRBD1. The CDR3 sequence is 15 residues long. CDR1 is SGHDT and CDR2 is YYEEEE in the germline V gene. V dropped 0 bases and J dropped 4; count of bases not matched to a gene: 5.

This clonotype was seen at least ten times. The chain recombines TRBV20-1 with TRBJ2-3, with 8 positions matching TRBD2. The CDR3 has 14 amino acids. Germline CDR1 is DFQATT and CDR2 is SNEGSKA (reference sequence). After removal of 8 bases from V and 3 bases from J, the junction contained 10 bases not matched to a gene. This chain's CDR3 is CSQKRVAGTDTQYF. CDR3 DNA sequence: TGCAGTCAAAAACGGGTAGCGGGGACAGATACGCAGTATTTT.

V gene TRBV7-9 combines with J gene TRBJ2-5; a weak D match, TRBD1 (6 bases). The CDR3 sequence is 17 residues long. V lost 1 base to trimming and J lost 2 bases, with 17 bases between them. CDR1 is SEHNR and CDR2 is FQNEAQ in the germline V gene (reference sequence). CDR3 DNA: TGTGCCAGCAGCTTAGGCCTAGCTGGGGGCCCTCAAGAGACCCAGTACTTC. This translates into CASSLGLAGGPQETQYF.

This clonotype turned up a few times. The CDR3 loop reads CSVDGLAAGVDTQYF. CDR3 coding DNA: TGCAGCGTTGACGGGCTAGCGGCGGGGGTAGATACGCAGTATTTT. J is TRBJ2-3 and V is TRBV29-1; 7 nucleotides match TRBD2. V was pared by 3 bases and J by 5 bases, with 11 bases of the junction left unmatched. The CDR3 has 15 residues. Germline V CDR1 and CDR2: SQVTM, ANQGSEA.

The genes are TRBV12-3 or TRBV12-4 and TRBJ2-5; TRBD1 agrees at 11 bases. The CDR3 is 13 amino acids. The J segment lost 4 bases and the V segment lost 6 bases, leaving 1 base of the junction unmatched. The DNA for the CDR3 is TGTGCCAGCAGAGGACAGGGGGCAGAGACCCAGTACTTC. Residues: CASRGQGAETQYF.

This clonotype has more than one count but fewer than ten. V usage is TRBV7-9 and J usage is TRBJ1-2, with D unclear. In germline, CDR1 is SEHNR, CDR2 FQNEAQ (reference sequence). V lost 5 bases to trimming and J lost 3 bases, with 16 bases between them. This CDR3 is built from 15 residues. DNA for the CDR3: TGTGCCAGCAGCCCGAGGTCGGGGTGGGACTATGGCTACACCTTC. This encodes CASSPRSGWDYGYTF.

A few counts support this clonotype. This rearrangement joins TRBV7-2 to TRBJ2-6; no definite D call. V dropped 4 bases and J dropped 0 bases, with 13 bases sitting between them. The CDR3 has 17 residues. CDR1 SGHTA and CDR2 FQGNSA come from the germline V gene. CDR3 amino acids: CASSWAYSYSGANVLTF. The CDR3 DNA reads TGTGCCAGCAGCTGGGCCTACTCCTACTCTGGGGCCAACGTCCTGACTTTC.

This clonotype was found many times. This chain uses TRBV6-5 with TRBJ2-7; D might be TRBD2 (6 bases). The CDR3 is made up of 14 amino acids. V lost 2 bases to trimming and J lost 3 bases, with 11 bases between them. CDR1 and CDR2 from the germline V gene are MNHEY and SVGAGI. The CDR3 sequence is CASSYRGSLYEQYF. DNA of the CDR3: TGTGCCAGCAGTTACCGGGGGTCTCTCTACGAGCAGTACTTC.

The CDR3 nucleotides are TGCGCCAGCAGCAGCAGGGACGAGAACTATGGCTACACCTTC. Translation: CASSSRDENYGYTF. The rearrangement joins TRBV5-1 to TRBJ1-2, with D possibly matching TRBD1 (5 bases). The CDR3 length is 14 residues. Germline CDR1 SGHRS, CDR2 YFSETQ. The V and J ends lost 4 bases and 2 bases respectively, with 12 bases between them.

Only a few counts were recorded for this clonotype. The chain combines TRBV20-1 with TRBJ2-1, with 9 bases aligning to TRBD2. Germline V CDR1 and CDR2: DFQATT, SNEGSKA (reference sequence). CDR3 length: 15 residues. Trimming took 3 bases from V and 12 from J; bases not matched to a gene: 15. CDR3 coding DNA: TGCAGTGCTAGGGGACTAGCCAACGCGGGTGGTGGGCAGTTCTTC. It is translated as CSARGLANAGGGQFF.